This is a list of T cell receptor beta chains from one sample in a study of Tregs in tolerant kidney transplant recipients. Antigen specificity for these receptors is unknown. The repertoire was sequenced with immunoSEQ multiplex PCR; TCRdb's copy has only in-frame clones and lacks some. The table shows tens of thousands of clones, with 70% to 85% occurring only once. Sequenced sample: Tregs from blood cultured with allogeneic cells. The source of these receptors is a human donor in good health. Each CDR3 is given with its conserved first and last residue. Fields, in order: CDR3 protein, CDR3 DNA, clone size, V gene, CDR3 length, D gene, J gene. A D gene is named only where the DNA matches it firmly. Some rows have no size entry. The others give once, few or many, or a class for an expanded clone.

CASSNSWDRGFGYTF	TGTGCCAGCAGCAACTCGTGGGACAGGGGATTTGGCTACACCTTC	NA	TRBV11-1	15	TRBD1	TRBJ1-2
CASSPTAVFMGNQPQHF	TGTGCCAGTAGTCCTACAGCTGTTTTTATGGGCAATCAGCCCCAGCATTTT	NA	TRBV19	17	NA	TRBJ1-5
CASSLGGAGPGELFF	TGCGCCAGCAGCTTGGGCGGGGCGGGCCCCGGGGAGCTGTTTTTT	NA	TRBV5-1	15	NA	TRBJ2-2
CASSQVVRGSYEQYF	TGCGCCAGCAGCCAAGTAGTCAGGGGGTCCTACGAGCAGTACTTC	NA	TRBV4-1	15	TRBD1	TRBJ2-7
CASTYSRGTYSGANVLTF	TGTGCCAGCACGTACTCCAGGGGGACCTACTCTGGGGCCAACGTCCTGACTTTC	few	TRBV27	18	TRBD1	TRBJ2-6
CSVDRVGKETQYF	TGCAGCGTTGACAGGGTGGGGAAAGAGACCCAGTACTTC	NA	TRBV29-1	13	NA	TRBJ2-5
CSVDRVSDEQFF	TGCAGCGTGGACAGGGTCTCCGATGAGCAGTTCTTC	NA	TRBV29-1	12	TRBD1	TRBJ2-1
CAIPAQYYGYTF	TGTGCCATCCCAGCGCAGTACTATGGCTACACCTTC	NA	TRBV10-3	12	NA	TRBJ1-2
CASSLSGQWQYF	TGTGCCAGCAGCTTGAGTGGTCAGTGGCAGTACTTC	NA	TRBV7-9	12	NA	TRBJ2-7
CASSPGTGSFGGYTF	TGTGCCAGCTCGCCCGGGACAGGGAGTTTTGGCGGCTACACCTTC	NA	TRBV18	15	TRBD1	TRBJ1-2
CAWSASSGDSFF	TGTGCCTGGAGTGCCTCTTCGGGGGACTCGTTTTTT	NA	TRBV30	12	NA	TRBJ1-4
CASSFTGGETQYF	TGTGCCAGCAGCTTTACAGGGGGAGAGACCCAGTACTTC	NA	TRBV5-4	13	TRBD1	TRBJ2-5
CASNSGRLKSTEAFF	TGTGCCAGCAACTCGGGACGGCTAAAGTCCACTGAAGCTTTCTTT	NA	TRBV28	15	NA	TRBJ1-1
CASSPGNFFADTQYF	TGTGCCAGCAGTCCCGGGAACTTCTTTGCAGATACGCAGTATTTT	NA	TRBV6-5	15	NA	TRBJ2-3
CSVIGRGGGSYEQYF	TGCAGCGTCATTGGACGGGGAGGGGGCTCCTACGAGCAGTACTTC	NA	TRBV29-1	15	NA	TRBJ2-7
CASSQDGQAFNQPQHF	TGCGCCAGCAGCCAAGATGGGCAGGCATTCAATCAGCCCCAGCATTTT	NA	TRBV4-1	16	NA	TRBJ1-5
CASSLGRLSYEQYF	TGTGCCAGCAGCTTAGGCAGGCTCTCCTACGAGCAGTACTTC	NA	TRBV7-2	14	NA	TRBJ2-7
CASSPRGGELFF	TGTGCCAGCAGCCCCCGCGGAGGGGAGCTGTTTTTT	NA	TRBV7-3	12	NA	TRBJ2-2
CASSLRAGQGNYGYTF	TGTGCCAGCAGCTTAAGAGCGGGACAGGGGAACTATGGCTACACCTTC	NA	TRBV7-2	16	TRBD1	TRBJ1-2
CASSDSLRTDTQYF	TGTGCCAGCAGCGATAGCTTGCGCACAGATACGCAGTATTTT	NA	TRBV7-2	14	NA	TRBJ2-3
CASSVHPGPPLDTQYF	TGTGCCAGCAGCGTCCATCCGGGCCCCCCTTTAGATACGCAGTATTTT	NA	TRBV7-3	16	NA	TRBJ2-3
CSVDGTENTDTQYF	TGCAGCGTTGACGGGACAGAGAACACAGATACGCAGTATTTT	NA	TRBV29-1	14	TRBD1	TRBJ2-3
CASSSRSADTQYF	TGTGCCAGCAGCTCCAGGAGTGCAGATACGCAGTATTTT	once	TRBV7-6	13	NA	TRBJ2-3
CASSPWDSPTDTQYF	TGTGCCAGCTCACCTTGGGACAGCCCCACAGATACGCAGTATTTT	NA	TRBV18	15	TRBD1	TRBJ2-3
CASSQAGLAGYEQYF	TGCGCCAGCAGCCAAGCGGGACTAGCGGGATACGAGCAGTACTTC	NA	TRBV4-1	15	TRBD2	TRBJ2-7
CASSLGQGRYEQYF	TGTGCCAGCAGCTTGGGACAGGGCCGCTACGAGCAGTACTTC	once	TRBV5-4	14	TRBD1	TRBJ2-7
CANSTGQAETQYF	TGTGCCAACAGTACAGGACAGGCAGAGACCCAGTACTTC	NA	TRBV27	13	TRBD1	TRBJ2-5
CASSQVGRRREQEDTQYF	TGCGCCAGCAGCCAAGTAGGGCGCCGGCGGGAGCAGGAAGATACGCAGTATTTT	NA	TRBV4-1	18	TRBD2	TRBJ2-3